The count of the clone carrying this TCR beta chain is one. This entry is derived from a study of technical replicates of blood from a handful of donors. Sequencing used immunoSEQ multiplex PCR; TCRdb keeps in-frame clones, though not all of them. The repertoire holds almost 70,000 clones, with around 91% as singletons. The sequencing sample was made of T cells isolated from PBMCs. The receptor was derived from a human donor in good health.

The DNA of the CDR3 is TGTGCCAGCTCACCATTGGCCAGAACAGGAACCGGGGAGCTGTTTTTT. Protein sequence: CASSPLARTGTGELFF. This chain links TRBV18 with TRBJ2-2; a weak D match, TRBD1 (5 bases). Germline lookup yields CDR1 KGHSH and CDR2 LQKENI. V was pared by 2 bases and J by 5 bases, with 15 bases between. This CDR3 region has 16 residues.